The sequence of this T cell receptor beta chain was determined in a study of T cell repertoires in ileal Crohn's disease. Study findings and constraints: High-frequency clones were more common in sorted CD8 than CD4 cells.

Included were adult ileal or ileocolonic Crohn's patients indicated for ileocolonic resection. About 500 nanograms of biopsy DNA per sample underwent TCRB immunosequencing. Clones were sequenced by immunoSEQ multiplex PCR, and TCRdb holds only the in-frame ones, with some missing. The data contain around 11,000 clones, 65% to 80% of them singletons. The V end lost 1 base, the J end lost 1 base, and 11 bases lay between the germline ends. The germline V gene encodes CDR1 SGHDN and CDR2 FVKESK. The CDR3 contains 15 residues. Remarks on this clone: No antigen is known for it.

This receptor was identified in an adult with Crohn's disease. The chain joins TRBV14 to TRBJ2-7; D not resolved. Sequencing used ileal tissue. The CDR3 bases are TGTGCCAGCAGCCAAGCAGGCAGTTTTTCCTACGAGCAGTACTTC. Residues: CASSQAGSFSYEQYF.